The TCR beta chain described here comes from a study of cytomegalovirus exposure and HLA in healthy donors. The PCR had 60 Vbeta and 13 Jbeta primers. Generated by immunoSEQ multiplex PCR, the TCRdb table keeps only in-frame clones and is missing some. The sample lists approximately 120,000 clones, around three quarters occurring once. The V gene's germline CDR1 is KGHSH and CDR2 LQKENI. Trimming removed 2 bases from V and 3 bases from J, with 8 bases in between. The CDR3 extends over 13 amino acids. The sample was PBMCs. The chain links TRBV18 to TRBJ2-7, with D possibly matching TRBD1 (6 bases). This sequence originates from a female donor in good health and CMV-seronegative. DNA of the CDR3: TGTGCCAGCTCACCAGGACAGTTCTACGAGCAGTACTTC. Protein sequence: CASSPGQFYEQYF.